This T cell receptor (beta chain) came from a study of cytomegalovirus exposure and HLA in healthy donors. Study-wide points: Analysis was carried out at a later point, and it linked a missense DCLRE1C variant to TCR beta V- and J-gene trimming. With further analysis later on, most CMV-associated TCR beta chains appeared HLA-restricted.

PCR employed 60 Vbeta and 13 Jbeta primers. Measured with immunoSEQ multiplex PCR; TCRdb has only the in-frame clones, and not every one. The sample includes hundreds of thousands of clones, over 65% of them seen just once. Trimming took off 6 bases at V and 8 bases at J, with 13 bases between the two ends. This CDR3 is 12 amino acids long. Germline lookup yields CDR1 MDHEN and CDR2 SYDVKM. Concerning this clone: Its antigen is currently unknown.

This rearrangement joins TRBV28 to TRBJ1-2; possibly TRBD1 for D (5 bases). The sequenced material came from PBMCs. This sequence was found in a woman aged 55-70 years in good health and CMV-seropositive. The CDR3 bases are TGTGCCAGCAGGTCGACAGAAAGAGGCTACACCTTC. Protein sequence: CASRSTERGYTF.